This T cell receptor (beta chain) was sequenced during a study of CXCR3-negative and CXCR3-positive naive CD8 T cells. For the study at large: The study obtained 140 million or so TRB reads, about 1.5 +/- 0.3 million per library.

5' RACE that incorporated UMI labels was used to prepare the TRB cDNA libraries. Using the 5' RACE reads, TCRdb records one entry per CDR3 protein without DNA. The data show under 150,000 distinct CDR3 sequences, and the top ten clones hold about 0.62%. Overall study results and limits: Surface CD5 looked about the same in the naive subsets, so the authors worked out TCR strength from TRB CDR3 properties. CXCR3-positive naive cells had more hydrophobic TRB CDR3s than CXCR3-negative naive cells. The study found CXCR3 expression partially decreased after cryopreservation and ran most assays on fresh PBMCs.

The CDR3 spans 16 residues. CDR1 and CDR2 (germline): SNHLY, FYNNEI. In the case of this clonotype: Its antigen remains unidentified.

This TCR came from a human donor in good health. Some clones in this sample may be carry-over from other donors' samples. Specimen: naive CXCR3+ CD8+ T cells from blood. Indicated subset: CD45RO-CCR7+CD27+CD95- naive CD8+ T cells expressing CXCR3 (TNR3+). The gene calls are TRBV2 and TRBJ2-5; there is no DNA to check the TCRdb D call of TRBD2. CDR3 loop: CASSAKPGLGGETQYF.